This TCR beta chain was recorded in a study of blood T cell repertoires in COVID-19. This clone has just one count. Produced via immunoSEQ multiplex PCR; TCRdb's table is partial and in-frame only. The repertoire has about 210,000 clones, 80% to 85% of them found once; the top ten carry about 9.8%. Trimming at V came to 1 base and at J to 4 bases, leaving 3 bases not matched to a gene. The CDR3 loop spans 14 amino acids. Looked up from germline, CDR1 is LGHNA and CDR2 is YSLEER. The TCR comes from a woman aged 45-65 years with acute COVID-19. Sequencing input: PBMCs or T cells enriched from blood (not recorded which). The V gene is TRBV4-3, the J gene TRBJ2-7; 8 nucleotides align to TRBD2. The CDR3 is CASSQATSGYEQYF. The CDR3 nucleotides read TGCGCCAGCAGCCAAGCTACTAGCGGATACGAGCAGTACTTC.